This T cell receptor (beta chain) was recorded in a study of T-cell reconstitution after alpha-beta-depleted transplantation in children. Unique molecular identifiers were incorporated during preparation of the TCRbeta library. One entry per CDR3 protein results from TCRdb running MiXCR on the PCR reads. Altogether roughly 280,000 distinct CDR3 sequences are present, approximately 10% being singletons, with the ten largest covering around 24%. The V end lost 5 bases, the J end lost 3 bases, and 10 bases lay between the germline ends. The CDR3 spans 12 residues. The germline V gene has CDR1 SQVTM and CDR2 ANQGSEA. This clonotype was detected ten times or more.

The material sequenced was peripheral blood, taken 180 days after TCRalphabeta/CD19-depleted stem cell transplant. The chain couples TRBV29-1 to TRBJ1-2; D gene uncertain. This clonotype was obtained from a male patient aged 2 to 9 who had a stem cell transplant for chronic granulomatous disease, so the T cells may come from the graft donor. The CDR3 region has the DNA TGCAGCGTTAAGGAGGGAGACTATGGCTACACCTTC. Its translation is CSVKEGDYGYTF.